The 14 T cell receptor beta chains given below trace back to one sample, sequenced in a study of blood T cell repertoires in COVID-19. Sequenced by immunoSEQ multiplex PCR; TCRdb stores in-frame clones only, minus some. There are over 250,000 clones in the sample; about 87% occur only once, and approximately 3.8% lies in the top ten. Material: peripheral blood. These receptors were collected from a man aged 60 to 75 who had recovered from COVID-19.

The V call is TRBV7-6, the J call TRBJ1-6; maybe TRBD1 (5 bases). The V end was cut by 6 bases, the J end by 6 bases, with 18 bases between. The CDR3 has 16 amino acids. Germline loops: CDR1 SGHVS, CDR2 FNYEAQ. In nucleotides, the CDR3 is TGTGCCAGCAGTTCACTACTAAGGGGTGGTAATTCACCCCTCCACTTT. Translating gives CASSSLLRGGNSPLHF.

The chain is built from TRBV10-3 and TRBJ2-1; TRBD2 matches at 11 bases. V lost 3 bases and J lost 9; bases outside the gene matches: 4. CDR3 size: 14 residues. Germline V gene lookup returns CDR1 ENHRY and CDR2 SYGVKD. CDR3 sequence: CAISDLTSGAEQFF. The CDR3 bases are TGTGCCATCAGTGACCTGACTAGCGGGGCTGAGCAGTTCTTC.

In its sample, this clone was seen once. CDR3: CASSGSGGPYEQYF. The CDR3 DNA sequence: TGTGCCAGCAGCGGCTCAGGGGGCCCGTACGAGCAGTACTTC. The V and J genes are TRBV9 and TRBJ2-7, with 8 nucleotides matching TRBD1. Unmatched junction bases numbered 6, after V lost 3 bases and J lost 4 bases. Looked up from germline, CDR1 is SGDLS and CDR2 is YYNGEE. This CDR3 comprises 14 residues.

The rearrangement links TRBV25-1 to TRBJ1-1, with D tentatively TRBD1 (6 bases). Trimming shortened V by 3 bases and J by 0 bases, and 17 bases separated the two germline ends. The CDR3 runs to 17 residues. Looked up from germline, CDR1 is MGHDK and CDR2 is SYGVNS. For the CDR3, the DNA is TGTGCCAGCAGTGATCCGACGGACAGCAGCATGAACACTGAAGCTTTCTTT. It translates to CASSDPTDSSMNTEAFF.

In this sample, this clone turned up a few times. The rearrangement joins TRBV5-1 to TRBJ1-1; D may be TRBD1 (5 bases). Germline CDR1 SGHRS, CDR2 YFSETQ. This CDR3 has 13 residues. Trimming removed 0 bases at V and 5 bases at J, with 8 bases between. The CDR3 region is CASSLEGLTEAFF. The CDR3 nucleotides read TGCGCCAGCAGCTTGGAGGGGTTAACTGAAGCTTTCTTT. Supplemented by reference TRBV5-1 and TRBJ1-1, the full variable domain reads KAGVTQTPRYLIKTRGQQVTLSCSPISGHRSVSWYQQTPGQGLQFLFEYFSETQRNKGNFPGRFSGRQFSNSRSEMNVSTLELGDSALYLCASSLEGLTEAFFGQGTRLTVV.

The V call is TRBV18, the J call TRBJ2-7, with 8 bases lining up with TRBD2. Germline V gene lookup returns CDR1 KGHSH and CDR2 LQKENI. The junction had 4 bases not matched to a gene; V was cut back by 6 bases and J by 3 bases. The CDR3 spans 13 residues. The CDR3: CASSPGLDYEQYF. CDR3 in DNA: TGTGCCAGCTCGCCGGGACTAGACTACGAGCAGTACTTC.

This CDR3 reads CASSLGRTGGTYGYTF. CDR3 in DNA: TGTGCCAGCAGCTTGGGTAGGACAGGGGGAACCTATGGCTACACCTTC. The chain has TRBV7-8 and TRBJ1-2; 10 bases are shared with TRBD1. The germline CDR1 and CDR2 sequences are SGHVS and FQNEAQ. The CDR3 runs to 16 residues. V lost 3 bases to trimming and J lost 4 bases; unmatched junction nucleotides: 8.

This clone was detected once. The chain uses TRBV29-1 and TRBJ2-1, with D maybe TRBD1 (6 bases). This CDR3 region has 14 residues. CDR1 is SQVTM, CDR2 ANQGSEA, per germline. Trimming left V 6 bases short and J 6 bases short, with 18 bases between. CDR3 amino acids: CSVTGNRFINEQFF. The CDR3 DNA is TGCAGCGTCACAGGGAATAGGTTCATCAATGAGCAGTTCTTC.

The sample holds one count of this clone. This chain uses TRBV10-2 with TRBJ2-3; 11 bases agree with TRBD1. This CDR3 is 13 amino acids long. V lost 8 bases and J lost 4; bases outside the gene matches: 2. CDR1 and CDR2 (germline): WSHSY, SAAADI. The CDR3 nucleotides are TGCGCCAGCCGGACAGGGGGCGCAGATACGCAGTATTTT. It specifies CASRTGGADTQYF.

The gene calls are TRBV9 and TRBJ1-5, with 7 nucleotides matching TRBD1. From germline, CDR1 is SGDLS and CDR2 YYNGEE. The J segment lost 3 bases and the V segment lost 1 base, leaving 4 bases of the junction unmatched. This CDR3 comprises 15 residues. In DNA, the CDR3 is TGTGCCAGCAGCGTAACCGGGACAGTCAATCAGCCCCAGCATTTT. Protein sequence: CASSVTGTVNQPQHF. The entire variable domain, with the rest obtained from reference TRBV9 and TRBJ1-5, is as follows: DSGVTQTPKHLITATGQRVTLRCSPRSGDLSVYWYQQSLDQGLQFLIQYYNGEERAKGNILERFSAQQFPDLHSELNLSSLELGDSALYFCASSVTGTVNQPQHFGDGTRLSIL.

In this sample, this clone turned up a few times. This sequence joins TRBV4-1 and TRBJ1-6; D is uncertain. Trimming cost V 3 bases and J 7 bases, with 13 bases left between them. Germline CDR1 and CDR2: MGHRA and YSYEKL. The CDR3 contains 15 residues. The CDR3 loop is CASSQFNELNSPLHF. CDR3 in DNA: TGCGCCAGCAGCCAGTTTAACGAGCTCAATTCACCCCTCCACTTT.

The J gene is TRBJ1-4, the V gene TRBV27; 8 bases are shared with TRBD1. Trimming removed 5 bases from V and 0 bases from J; junction bases left unmatched: 17. This CDR3 comprises 20 residues. CDR1 is MNHEY, CDR2 SMNVEV, per germline (reference sequence). The CDR3 spells CASSPRDRFSNFATNEKLFF. Here the CDR3 DNA reads TGTGCCAGCAGTCCGCGGGACAGGTTCTCGAATTTTGCAACTAATGAAAAACTGTTTTTT.

The chain is built from TRBV24-1 and TRBJ2-3; 7 bases map to TRBD1. This CDR3 has 15 residues. J lost 1 base, V lost 4 bases, and 4 bases had no gene match. Germline values: CDR1 KGHDR, CDR2 SFDVKD. CDR3 loop: CATSDPGQRTDTQYF. CDR3 sequence (DNA): TGTGCCACCAGTGACCCGGGACAGCGCACAGATACGCAGTATTTT.

The J gene is TRBJ2-3, the V gene TRBV19; D is ambiguous. Germline-derived CDR1 and CDR2 are LNHDA and SQIVND (reference sequence). Trimming removed 5 bases at V and 0 bases at J, with 6 bases between. CDR3 length equals 13 residues. The CDR3 DNA follows: TGTGCCAGTAGTTATACTAGCACAGATACGCAGTATTTT. It yields the protein CASSYTSTDTQYF. Supplemented by reference TRBV19 and TRBJ2-3, the full variable domain reads DGGITQSPKYLFRKEGQNVTLSCEQNLNHDAMYWYRQDPGQGLRLIYYSQIVNDFQKGDIAEGYSVSREKKESFPLTVTSAQKNPTAFYLCASSYTSTDTQYFGPGTRLTVL.